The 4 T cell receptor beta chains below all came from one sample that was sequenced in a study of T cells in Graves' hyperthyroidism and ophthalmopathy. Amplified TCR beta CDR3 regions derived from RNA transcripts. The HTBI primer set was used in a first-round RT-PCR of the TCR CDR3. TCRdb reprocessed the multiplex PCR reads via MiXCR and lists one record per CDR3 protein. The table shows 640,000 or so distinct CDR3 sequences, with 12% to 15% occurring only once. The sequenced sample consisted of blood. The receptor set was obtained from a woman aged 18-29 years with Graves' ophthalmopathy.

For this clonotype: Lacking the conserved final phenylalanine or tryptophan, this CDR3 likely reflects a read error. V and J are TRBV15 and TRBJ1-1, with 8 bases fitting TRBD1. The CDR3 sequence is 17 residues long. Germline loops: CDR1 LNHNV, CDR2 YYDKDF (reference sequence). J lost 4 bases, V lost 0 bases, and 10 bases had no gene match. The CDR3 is CATSRDFPGGVGTEAFL. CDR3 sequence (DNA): TGTGCCACCAGCAGAGATTTTCCAGGGGGCGTAGGCACTGAAGCTTTCCTT.

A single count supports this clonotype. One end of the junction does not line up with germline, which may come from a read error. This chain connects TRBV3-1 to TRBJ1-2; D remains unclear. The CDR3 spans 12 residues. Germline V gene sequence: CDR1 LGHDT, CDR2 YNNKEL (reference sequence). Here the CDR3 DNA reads TGTGCCAGCAGCGAAGACAAGGGCCCAGGCACCTTC. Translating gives CASSEDKGPGTF.

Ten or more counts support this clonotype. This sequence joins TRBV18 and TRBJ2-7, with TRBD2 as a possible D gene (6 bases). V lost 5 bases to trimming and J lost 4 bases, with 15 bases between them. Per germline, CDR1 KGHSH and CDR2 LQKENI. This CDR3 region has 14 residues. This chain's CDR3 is CASSSNPSAYEQYF. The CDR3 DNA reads TGTGCCAGCTCATCCAACCCTAGCGCTTACGAGCAGTACTTC. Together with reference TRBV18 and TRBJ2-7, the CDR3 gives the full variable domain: NAGVMQNPRHLVRRRGQEARLRCSPMKGHSHVYWYRQLPEEGLKFMVYLQKENIIDESGMPKERFSAEFPKEGPSILRIQQVVRGDSAAYFCASSSNPSAYEQYFGPGTRLTVT.

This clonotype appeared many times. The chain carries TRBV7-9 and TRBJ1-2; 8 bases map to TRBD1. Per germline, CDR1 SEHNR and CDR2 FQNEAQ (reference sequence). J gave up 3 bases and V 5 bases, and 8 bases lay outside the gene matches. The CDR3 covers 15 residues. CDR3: CASSGTGGGYYGYTF. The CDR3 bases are TGTGCCAGCAGCGGCACAGGGGGGGGATACTATGGCTACACCTTC.